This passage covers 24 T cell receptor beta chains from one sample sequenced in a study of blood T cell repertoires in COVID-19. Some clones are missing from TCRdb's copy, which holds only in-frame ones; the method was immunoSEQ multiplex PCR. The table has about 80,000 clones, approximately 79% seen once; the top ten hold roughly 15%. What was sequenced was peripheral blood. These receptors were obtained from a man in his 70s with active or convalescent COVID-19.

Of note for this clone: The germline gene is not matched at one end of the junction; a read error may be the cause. The CDR3 loop is CASRKDPGLAGNEQYF. As DNA, the CDR3 is TGTGCTAGCAGGAAAGACCCGGGACTAGCGGGGAACGAGCAGTACTTC. V and J are TRBV7-7 and TRBJ2-7, with 13 bases identical to TRBD2. Germline CDR1 SSHAT, CDR2 FNYEAQ (reference sequence). The CDR3 contains 16 residues.

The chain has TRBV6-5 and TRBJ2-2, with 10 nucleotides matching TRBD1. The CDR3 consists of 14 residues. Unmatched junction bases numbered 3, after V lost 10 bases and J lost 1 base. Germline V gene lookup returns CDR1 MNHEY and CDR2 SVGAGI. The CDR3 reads CATGQGMNTGELFF. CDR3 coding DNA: TGTGCCACGGGACAGGGGATGAACACCGGGGAGCTGTTTTTT.

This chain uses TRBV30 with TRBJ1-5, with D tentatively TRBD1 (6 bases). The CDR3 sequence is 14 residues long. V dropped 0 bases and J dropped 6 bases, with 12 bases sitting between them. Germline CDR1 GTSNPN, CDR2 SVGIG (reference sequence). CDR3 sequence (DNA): TGTGCCTGGAGTGTCGGGGGGCTAGGTCAGCCCCAGCATTTT. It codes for CAWSVGGLGQPQHF. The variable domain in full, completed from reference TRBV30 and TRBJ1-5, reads SQTIHQWPATLVQPVGSPLSLECTVEGTSNPNLYWYRQAAGRGLQLLFYSVGIGQISSEVPQNLSASRPQDRQFILSSKKLLLSDSGFYLCAWSVGGLGQPQHFGDGTRLSIL.

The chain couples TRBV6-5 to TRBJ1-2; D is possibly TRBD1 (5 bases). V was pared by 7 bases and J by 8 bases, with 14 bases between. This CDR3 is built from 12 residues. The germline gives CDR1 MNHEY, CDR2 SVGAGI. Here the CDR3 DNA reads TGTGCCAGCAATCAGGGAACGGAGGGCTACACCTTC. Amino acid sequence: CASNQGTEGYTF.

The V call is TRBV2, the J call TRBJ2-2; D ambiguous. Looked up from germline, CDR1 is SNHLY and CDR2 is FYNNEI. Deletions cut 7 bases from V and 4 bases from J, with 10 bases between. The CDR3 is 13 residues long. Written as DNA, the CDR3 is TGTGCCAGCACCCTGACGGGCACCGGGGAGCTGTTTTTT. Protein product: CASTLTGTGELFF.

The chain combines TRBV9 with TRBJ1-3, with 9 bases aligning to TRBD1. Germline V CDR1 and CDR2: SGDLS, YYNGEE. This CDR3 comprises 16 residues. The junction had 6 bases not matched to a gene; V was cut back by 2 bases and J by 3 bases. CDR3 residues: CASSVGTGTFGNTIYF. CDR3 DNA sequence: TGTGCCAGCAGCGTGGGGACAGGGACCTTTGGAAACACCATATATTTT.

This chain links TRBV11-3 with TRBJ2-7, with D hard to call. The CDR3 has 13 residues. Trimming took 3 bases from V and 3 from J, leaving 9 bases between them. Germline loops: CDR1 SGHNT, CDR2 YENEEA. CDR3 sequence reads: CASSLEGGYEQYF. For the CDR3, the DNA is TGTGCCAGCAGCTTGGAAGGCGGCTACGAGCAGTACTTC.

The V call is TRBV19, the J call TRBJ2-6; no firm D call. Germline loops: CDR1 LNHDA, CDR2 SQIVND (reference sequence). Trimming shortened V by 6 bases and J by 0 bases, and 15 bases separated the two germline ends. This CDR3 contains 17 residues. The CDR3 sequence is CASSKTRTSSGANVLTF. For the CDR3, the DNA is TGTGCCAGTAGCAAAACCCGCACGAGCTCTGGGGCCAACGTCCTGACTTTC.

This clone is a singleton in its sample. Here the CDR3 DNA reads TGTGCCAGCAGTGAGACAGCCACTAGCACAGATACGCAGTATTTT. Amino acids: CASSETATSTDTQYF. The rearrangement uses TRBV6-4 and TRBJ2-3, with D possibly matching TRBD1 (5 bases). V was trimmed by 3 bases and J by 0 bases, leaving 10 bases between them. This CDR3 is 15 amino acids long. Germline V gives CDR1 MRHNA, CDR2 SNTAGT.

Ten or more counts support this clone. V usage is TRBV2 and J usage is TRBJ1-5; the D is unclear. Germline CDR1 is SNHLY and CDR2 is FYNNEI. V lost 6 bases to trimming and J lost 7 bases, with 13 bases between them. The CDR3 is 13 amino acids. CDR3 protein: CASRSRVGQPQHF. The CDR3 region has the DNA TGTGCCAGCAGGAGCCGGGTTGGCCAGCCCCAGCATTTT.

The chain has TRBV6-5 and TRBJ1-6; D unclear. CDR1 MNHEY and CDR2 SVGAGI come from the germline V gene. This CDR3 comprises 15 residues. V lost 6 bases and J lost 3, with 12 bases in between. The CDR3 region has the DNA TGTGCCAGCAGCCTCAGTGGGCACTATAATTCACCCCTCCACTTT. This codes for CASSLSGHYNSPLHF.

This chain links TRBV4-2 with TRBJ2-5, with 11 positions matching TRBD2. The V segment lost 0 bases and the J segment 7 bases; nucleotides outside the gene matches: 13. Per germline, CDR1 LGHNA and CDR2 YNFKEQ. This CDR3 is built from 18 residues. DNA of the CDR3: TGTGCCAGCAGCCAAGATGTGTATGGTAGCGGGGGGGATGTGACCCAGTACTTC. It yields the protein CASSQDVYGSGGDVTQYF.

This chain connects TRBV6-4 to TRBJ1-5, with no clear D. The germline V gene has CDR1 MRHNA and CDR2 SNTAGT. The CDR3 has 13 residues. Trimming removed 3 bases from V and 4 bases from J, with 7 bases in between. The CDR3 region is CASSESLNQPQHF. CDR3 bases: TGTGCCAGCAGTGAGTCCCTAAATCAGCCCCAGCATTTT.

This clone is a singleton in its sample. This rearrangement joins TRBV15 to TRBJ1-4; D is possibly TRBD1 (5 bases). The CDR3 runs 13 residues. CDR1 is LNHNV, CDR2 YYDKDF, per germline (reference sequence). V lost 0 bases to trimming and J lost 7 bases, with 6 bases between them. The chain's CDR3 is CATSRDRAEKLFF. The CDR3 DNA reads TGTGCCACCAGCAGAGACAGGGCTGAAAAACTGTTTTTT.

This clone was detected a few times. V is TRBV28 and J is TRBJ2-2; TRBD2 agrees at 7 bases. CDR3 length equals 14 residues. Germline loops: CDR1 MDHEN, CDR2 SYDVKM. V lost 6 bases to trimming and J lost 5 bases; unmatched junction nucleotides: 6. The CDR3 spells CASRSGGTTGELFF. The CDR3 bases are TGTGCCAGCAGGTCGGGGGGTACGACCGGGGAGCTGTTTTTT.

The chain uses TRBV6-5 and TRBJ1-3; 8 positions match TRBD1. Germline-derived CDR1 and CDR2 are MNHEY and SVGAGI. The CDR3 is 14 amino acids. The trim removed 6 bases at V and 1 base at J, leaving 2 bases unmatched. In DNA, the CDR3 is TGTGCCAGCAGGGGGGACAGGTCTGGAAACACCATATATTTT. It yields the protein CASRGDRSGNTIYF.

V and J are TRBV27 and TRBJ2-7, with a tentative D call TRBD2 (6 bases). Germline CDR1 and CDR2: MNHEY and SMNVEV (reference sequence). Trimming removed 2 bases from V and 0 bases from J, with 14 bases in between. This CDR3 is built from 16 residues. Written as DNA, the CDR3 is TGTGCCAGCAGTTTAAGGACGGGGGACCACTCCTACGAGCAGTACTTC. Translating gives CASSLRTGDHSYEQYF.

The CDR3 spells CASSESGGSYNEQFF. CDR3 DNA: TGTGCCAGCAGCGAAAGCGGGGGCTCCTACAATGAGCAGTTCTTC. This chain connects TRBV2 to TRBJ2-1, with 8 bases fitting TRBD2. V trimming: 6 bases; J trimming: 0 bases; junction bases outside the gene matches: 4. The CDR3 spans 15 residues. Germline CDR1 SNHLY, CDR2 FYNNEI.

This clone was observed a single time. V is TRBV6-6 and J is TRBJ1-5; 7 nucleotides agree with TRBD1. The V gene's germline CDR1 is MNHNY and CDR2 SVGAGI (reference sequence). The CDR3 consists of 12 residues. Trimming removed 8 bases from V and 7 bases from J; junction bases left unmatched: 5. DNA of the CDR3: TGTGCCAGCGCACAGGGGCCCCAGCCCCAGCATTTT. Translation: CASAQGPQPQHF.

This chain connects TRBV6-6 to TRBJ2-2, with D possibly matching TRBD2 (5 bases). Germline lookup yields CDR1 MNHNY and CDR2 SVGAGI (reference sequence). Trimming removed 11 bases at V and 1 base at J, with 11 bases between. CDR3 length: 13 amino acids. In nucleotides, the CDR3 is TGTGCCGCAAGCGGAGTGAACACCGGGGAGCTGTTTTTT. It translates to CAASGVNTGELFF.

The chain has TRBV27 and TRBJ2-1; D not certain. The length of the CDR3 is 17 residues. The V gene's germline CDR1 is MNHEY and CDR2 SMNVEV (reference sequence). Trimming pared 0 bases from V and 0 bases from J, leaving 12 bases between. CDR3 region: CASSLSPSSSSYNEQFF. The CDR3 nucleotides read TGTGCCAGCAGTTTATCCCCCTCATCGAGCTCCTACAATGAGCAGTTCTTC.

The CDR3: CASSIGGRTHSPLHF. Here the CDR3 DNA reads TGTGCCAGTAGTATCGGGGGACGGACCCATTCACCCCTCCACTTT. V is TRBV19 and J is TRBJ1-6; the D gene is possibly TRBD1 (5 bases). The CDR3 loop spans 15 amino acids. Germline V gives CDR1 LNHDA, CDR2 SQIVND (reference sequence). V dropped 3 bases and J dropped 8 bases, with 14 bases sitting between them.

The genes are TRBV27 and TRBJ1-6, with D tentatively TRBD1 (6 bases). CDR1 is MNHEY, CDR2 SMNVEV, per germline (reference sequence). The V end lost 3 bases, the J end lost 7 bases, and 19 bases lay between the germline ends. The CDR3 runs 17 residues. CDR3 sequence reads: CASSFTPPGTINSPLHF. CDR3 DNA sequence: TGTGCCAGCAGTTTCACTCCTCCCGGGACAATAAATTCACCCCTCCACTTT.

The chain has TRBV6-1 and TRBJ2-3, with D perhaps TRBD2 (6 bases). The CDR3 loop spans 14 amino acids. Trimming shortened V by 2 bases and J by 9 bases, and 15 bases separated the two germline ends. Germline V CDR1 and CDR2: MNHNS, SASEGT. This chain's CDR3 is CASSERRGRGTQYF. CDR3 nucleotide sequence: TGTGCCAGCAGTGAAAGGCGGGGCAGAGGGACGCAGTATTTT.